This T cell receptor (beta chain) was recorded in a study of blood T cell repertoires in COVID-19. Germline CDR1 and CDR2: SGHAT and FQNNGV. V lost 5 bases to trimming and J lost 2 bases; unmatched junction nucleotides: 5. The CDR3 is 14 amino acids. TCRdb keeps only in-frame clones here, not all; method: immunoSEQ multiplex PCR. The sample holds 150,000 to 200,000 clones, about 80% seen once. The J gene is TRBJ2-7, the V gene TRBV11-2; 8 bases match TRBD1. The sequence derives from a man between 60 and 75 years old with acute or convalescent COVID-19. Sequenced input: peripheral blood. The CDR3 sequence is CASSLLQGAYEQYF. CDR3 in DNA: TGTGCCAGCAGCCTCCTACAGGGGGCCTACGAGCAGTACTTC.